This paragraph covers one T cell receptor (beta chain) sequence. The data belong to a study of cytomegalovirus exposure and HLA in healthy donors. The PCR contained 60 Vbeta and 13 Jbeta primers. Using immunoSEQ multiplex PCR, the repertoire was profiled, and TCRdb retains in-frame clones only, with some absent. The sample lists 150,000 to 200,000 clones, 70% to 85% occurring once. Trimming pared 4 bases from V and 0 bases from J, leaving 10 bases between. CDR1 is MNHNY, CDR2 SVGAGI, per germline (reference sequence). The CDR3 spans 15 residues. The chain combines TRBV6-6 with TRBJ2-1, with no clear D. The TCR was taken from a man aged 50 to 60 in good health and CMV-seropositive. Input material: PBMCs. The CDR3 region is CASSFPLNSYNEQFF. The CDR3 DNA follows: TGTGCCAGCAGTTTCCCTCTTAACTCCTACAATGAGCAGTTCTTC.